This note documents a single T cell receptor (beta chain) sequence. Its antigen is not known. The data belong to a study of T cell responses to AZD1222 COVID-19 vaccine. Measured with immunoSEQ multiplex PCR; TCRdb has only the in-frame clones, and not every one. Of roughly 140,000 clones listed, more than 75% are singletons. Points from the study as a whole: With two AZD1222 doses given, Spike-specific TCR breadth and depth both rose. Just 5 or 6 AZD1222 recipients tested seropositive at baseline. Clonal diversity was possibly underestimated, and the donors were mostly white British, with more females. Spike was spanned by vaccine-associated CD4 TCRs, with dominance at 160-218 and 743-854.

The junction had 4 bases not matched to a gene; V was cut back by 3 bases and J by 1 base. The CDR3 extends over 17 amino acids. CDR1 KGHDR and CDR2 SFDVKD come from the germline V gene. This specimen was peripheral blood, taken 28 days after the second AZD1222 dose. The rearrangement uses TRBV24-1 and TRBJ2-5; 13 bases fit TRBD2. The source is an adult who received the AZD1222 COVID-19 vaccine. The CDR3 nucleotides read TGTGCCACCAGTGATCCCCGACTAGCGGGAGGCCAAGAGACCCAGTACTTC. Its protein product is CATSDPRLAGGQETQYF.